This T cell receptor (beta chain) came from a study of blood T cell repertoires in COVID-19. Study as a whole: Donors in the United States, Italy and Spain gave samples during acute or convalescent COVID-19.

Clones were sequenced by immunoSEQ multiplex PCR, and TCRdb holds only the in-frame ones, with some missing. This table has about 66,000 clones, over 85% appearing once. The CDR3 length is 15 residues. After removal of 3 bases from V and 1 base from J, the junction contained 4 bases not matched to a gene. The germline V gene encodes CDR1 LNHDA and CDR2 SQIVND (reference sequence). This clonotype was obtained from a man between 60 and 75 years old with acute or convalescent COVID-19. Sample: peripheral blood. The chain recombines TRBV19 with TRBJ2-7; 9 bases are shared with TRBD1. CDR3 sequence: CASSIGQGFSYEQYF. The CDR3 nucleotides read TGTGCCAGTAGTATCGGACAGGGGTTTTCCTACGAGCAGTACTTC.